This note documents a single TCR beta chain sequence. This clone's antigen is unknown. No quality values exist for individual bases; no much larger clone is one base distant. Whole blood was collected in K2EDTA tubes by collaborating institutions according to the institutions' own protocols. Collaborator samples were shipped for TCRbeta analysis as frozen whole blood, isolated PBMCs, or DNA extracted from either sample type. The sample belongs to a study of blood T cell repertoires in COVID-19 (dated by TCRdb to the early 2020s). Regarding the study in general: Samples from collaborators originated in the United States, Italy and Spain and spanned both the acute and convalescent phases of COVID-19. The material from the prospective study consisted of cDNA or gDNA derived from T cells, B-cell-depleted T cells, or PBMCs. Subjects who had been exposed to COVID-19, were actively infected with it, or had recovered from it provided the deeply sampled blood TCRbeta repertoires that made up the dataset. The repertoires were released in a freely available public database meant as a resource for research on the immune response to SARS-CoV-2. The samples were drawn from the first 160 participants of the ongoing ImmuneRACE study and from 1,200 or so subjects provided by 6 global collaborators. A de-identified subject ID, COVID-19 status, age in years and sex were almost always included in the sample metadata. Where available, HLA class I and class II types were obtained from metadata supplied by the sample provider rather than from assay-based typing. Results the study describes overall, beyond this receptor: The amount of clinical and demographic metadata varied by source and participant and was provided uncurated.

The CDR3 contains 13 residues, cysteine and phenylalanine counted. Only the CDR3 DNA stays, 39 bases, in frame from base 1. Reading the germline V gene (reference sequence) gives CDR1 SEHNR and CDR2 FQNEAQ. V is cut by 5 bases and J by 1 base, and the space between the germline ends is 8 bases. TCRbeta CDR3 regions were amplified from genomic DNA by means of the immunoSEQ Assay, a bias-controlled multiplex PCR. The study's own analysis went as follows. The number of nucleated cells in each sample was estimated from the amplification of reference gene primers within the assay. Sequence reads were collapsed and filtered to measure the absolute abundance of every unique TCRbeta CDR3 rearrangement. Productive Simpson clonality was computed per sample as the square root of Simpson's diversity index over productive rearrangements. Entries here come from immuneACCESS through TCRdb and include only in-frame sequences with V and J called. Some clones fail to appear in such tables; in the studies checked, an unresolved V gene covers under half of the shortfall, and the cause of the remainder is unknown. V and J calls and clone size are given by that table; D and trimming were obtained from the DNA. A total of around 50,000 clones appear in this sample, roughly 82% of them only once. The biggest ten clones account for about 7% of the sample.

Sequencing used peripheral blood. The chain joins TRBV7-9 to TRBJ2-5; tentative D gene TRBD1, with 5 bases matching. This sequence was found in a man between 40 and 49 years old with acute or convalescent COVID-19. The nucleotides read TGTGCCAGCAGCCAGACAGCCCAAGAGACCCAGTACTTC. Its protein product is CASSQTAQETQYF.